This T cell receptor beta chain originates from a study of graft-versus-host responses after intestinal transplantation (dated by TCRdb to 2020 to 2023). Context from the whole study: Multivisceral, liver-intestinal, or isolated intestinal transplants were received by the recipients. Every recipient was given anti-thymocyte globulin induction, then maintenance tacrolimus and steroids for roughly 3 years. After intestinal transplantation, graft-versus-host and host-versus-graft alloreactive T cell clones in the graft, circulation and bone marrow were tracked using bulk TCR-beta CDR3 sequencing. Alloreactive clones were identified by sequencing pre-transplant mixed lymphocyte reaction products and comparing them with unstimulated pre-transplant donor and recipient T cells. A cohort of 24 intestinal transplant recipients, including one retransplant, was enrolled, and a few patients lacking pretransplant specimens were excluded. A peak of at least 4% donor T cells among recipient peripheral blood mononuclear cells was the definition used for donor T cell macrochimerism. Rather than going through the commercial service, samples from a few later patients were sequenced in-house on an Illumina MiSeq and processed with MiXCR.

Beyond this particular receptor, the publication reports: Conclusions were limited by the relatively low number and heterogeneity of intestinal transplant patients. In the allografts of patients with donor T cell macrochimerism, GvH to HvG T cell clonal ratios were high. Early after transplant, peak levels of circulating GvH clones were found to be associated with declines in HvG clones. GvH clones turned up in recipient bone marrow, with some appearing earlier in ileal mucosa or blood, a pattern consistent with an intestinal mucosal origin.

V is pared back by 6 bases and J by 7 bases, with 18 bases lying between the germline termini. Reading the germline V gene (reference sequence) gives CDR1 MNHEY and CDR2 SMNVEV. The CDR3, cysteine through phenylalanine, is 15 amino acids long. CDR3 DNA only is kept here, 45 bases in frame from base 1. Note on this clone: Its antigen is not yet known. No qualities accompany the bases; no much larger clone lies one base away.

Library preparation used the immunoSEQ multiplex PCR assay. For most patients, genomic DNA was isolated with the Qiagen DNeasy Blood and Tissue Kit and shipped frozen to Adaptive Biotechnologies for TCR sequencing. For most patients, high-throughput TCR-beta CDR3 sequencing of genomic DNA was performed by Adaptive Biotechnologies. The published analysis was carried out like this. TCR sequencing data for 15 to 20 patients were retrieved from Adaptive's ImmunoSEQ software; a few other patients were processed with MiXCR and VDJtools. To correct CD4 versus CD8 sorting errors, any sequence found in both subsets at a frequency ratio below 5:1 was removed. CDR3 nucleotide sequences shared between donor and recipient were removed because the origin of such sequences could not be assigned. To count as alloreactive, a clone needed at least 2-fold expansion over unstimulated cells and a minimum CFSE-low frequency of 0.002% (template counts) or 0.001% (read counts). Clones were considered mappable if detected in sequenced pre-transplant spleen, lymph node, or MLR CFSE-low populations of the donor or recipient. Cumulative frequency of alloreactive clones was calculated as a percentage of all sequences weighted by copy number. TCRdb's version of the immuneACCESS table is confined to in-frame rearrangements and falls short of the full clone set. An unresolved V gene accounts for under half of the shortfall where checked; the remainder is of unknown origin. V and J calls plus clone size are reproduced from that table; the DNA served to infer D and trimming. Counted in this sample were about 50,000 clones; nearly 95% of them appeared once. Of the sample, roughly 2.5% falls within the top ten clones.

The time point label on this specimen signifies: cells obtained before transplantation from donor or recipient. CD3+CD4+ and CD3+CD8+ populations were FACS-sorted from unstimulated pre-transplant donor and recipient cells taken from spleen or lymph nodes. Here the chain combines TRBV27 and TRBJ2-2, and perhaps TRBD1 as D gene, on 6 matching bases. The specimen comprised unstimulated CD4+ T cells sorted from spleen or lymph node cells, sampled before transplant. The TCR originated in a human donor who was the organ donor for an intestinal transplant. The DNA sequence is given as TGTGCCAGCAGCAATGCAGGGGCGTTCGGCGGGGAGCTGTTTTTT. Its product reads: CASSNAGAFGGELFF.